A single sample gave rise to the 2 T cell receptor beta chains below, sequenced in a study of identifying expanded T cells in peripheral blood. Using immunoSEQ multiplex PCR, the repertoire was profiled, and TCRdb retains in-frame clones only, with some absent. The sample has under 130,000 clones; around 89% are singletons. Sequences were obtained from blood. The origin of the receptors is a person aged 18 to 70 in good health.

This chain connects TRBV10-3 to TRBJ2-3; TRBD1 matches at 7 bases. CDR3 size: 15 residues. V was pared by 8 bases and J by 6 bases, with 14 bases of the junction left unmatched. Per the germline V gene, CDR1 is ENHRY and CDR2 is SYGVKD. The CDR3 sequence is CAIAFQDRSSDTQYF. DNA of the CDR3: TGTGCCATCGCTTTCCAGGACAGGAGCTCTGATACGCAGTATTTT.

The rearrangement links TRBV11-2 to TRBJ2-5, with a tentative D call TRBD2 (7 bases). Germline V gene data show CDR1 as SGHAT and CDR2 as FQNNGV. This CDR3 contains 17 residues. V shed 0 bases and J shed 5 bases, with 19 bases lying between them. The CDR3 loop reads CASSLDLGGAGAETQYF. CDR3 coding DNA: TGTGCCAGCAGCTTAGATCTAGGGGGGGCCGGTGCGGAGACCCAGTACTTC. The variable domain in full, with the rest retrieved from reference TRBV11-2 and TRBJ2-5, is EAGVAQSPRYKIIEKRQSVAFWCNPISGHATLYWYQQILGQGPKLLIQFQNNGVVDDSQLPKDRFSAERLKGVDSTLKIQPAKLEDSAVYLCASSLDLGGAGAETQYFGPGTRLLVL.